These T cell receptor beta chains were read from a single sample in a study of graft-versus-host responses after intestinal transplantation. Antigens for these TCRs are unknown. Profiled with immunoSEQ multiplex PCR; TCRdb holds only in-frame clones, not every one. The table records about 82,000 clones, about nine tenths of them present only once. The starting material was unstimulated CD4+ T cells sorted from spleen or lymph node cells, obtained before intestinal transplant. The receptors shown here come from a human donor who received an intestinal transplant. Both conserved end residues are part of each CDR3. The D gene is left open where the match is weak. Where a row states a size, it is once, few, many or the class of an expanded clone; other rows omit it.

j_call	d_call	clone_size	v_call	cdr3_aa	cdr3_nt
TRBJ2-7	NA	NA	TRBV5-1	CASSLAATVSSYEQYF	TGCGCCAGCAGCTTGGCGGCGACAGTTAGCTCCTACGAGCAGTACTTC
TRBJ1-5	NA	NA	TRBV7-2	CASSYRRGTGNQPQHF	TGTGCCAGCAGCTACCGGCGGGGTACGGGCAATCAGCCCCAGCATTTT
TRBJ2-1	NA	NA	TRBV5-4	CASSLGQGTYNEQFF	TGTGCCAGCAGCTTGGGCCAGGGGACCTACAATGAGCAGTTCTTC
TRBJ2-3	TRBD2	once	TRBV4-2	CASSQDLLAGVYTDTQYF	TGTGCCAGCAGCCAAGACTTACTAGCGGGGGTTTACACAGATACGCAGTATTTT
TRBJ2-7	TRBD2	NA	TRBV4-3	CASSQGGLVSEQYF	TGCGCCAGCAGCCAAGGTGGACTAGTCTCCGAGCAGTACTTC
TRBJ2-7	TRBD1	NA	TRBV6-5	CASSFTTGTGGSEQYF	TGTGCCAGCAGTTTTACGACCGGGACAGGGGGTAGCGAGCAGTACTTC
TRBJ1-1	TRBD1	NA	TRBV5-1	CASSLGDRGSEAFF	TGCGCCAGCAGCTTGGGCGACAGGGGTAGTGAAGCTTTCTTT
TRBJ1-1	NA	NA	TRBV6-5	CASGGNEAFF	TGTGCCAGCGGAGGCAACGAAGCTTTCTTT
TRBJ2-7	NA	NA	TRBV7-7	CASSLDRSYEQYF	TGTGCCAGCAGCTTAGACAGGTCCTACGAGCAGTACTTC
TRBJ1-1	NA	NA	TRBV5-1	CASKPGDSLTEAFF	TGCGCCAGCAAACCCGGTGACAGTCTCACTGAAGCTTTCTTT
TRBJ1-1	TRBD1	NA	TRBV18	CASSPPVQGAYTEAFF	TGTGCCAGCTCACCACCGGTTCAGGGGGCGTACACTGAAGCTTTCTTT
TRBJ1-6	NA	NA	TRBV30	CAWSVPQGLNSPLHF	TGTGCCTGGAGTGTACCGCAGGGGTTAAATTCACCCCTCCACTTT
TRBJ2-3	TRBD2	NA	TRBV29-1	CSVGRLAGGRGTDTQYF	TGCAGCGTTGGCCGACTAGCGGGGGGGCGCGGCACAGATACGCAGTATTTT
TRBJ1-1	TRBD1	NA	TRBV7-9	CASSHRDRSNTEAFF	TGTGCCAGCAGCCACCGGGACAGATCGAACACTGAAGCTTTCTTT
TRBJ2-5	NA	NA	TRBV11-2	CASSLSVRGGETQYF	TGTGCCAGCAGCTTAAGTGTGAGGGGAGGAGAGACCCAGTACTTC
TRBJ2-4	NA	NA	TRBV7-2	CASSLSGGRETIGEF	TGTGCCAGCAGCTTATCCGGGGGGCGAGAGACGATCGGGGAGTTC
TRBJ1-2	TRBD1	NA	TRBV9	CASSVGGGWDRGPGYTF	TGTGCCAGCAGCGTAGGGGGTGGGTGGGACAGGGGGCCCGGCTACACCTTC
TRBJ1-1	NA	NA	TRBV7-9	CASSRQVRTEAFF	TGTGCCAGCAGCCGGCAGGTTAGGACTGAAGCTTTCTTT
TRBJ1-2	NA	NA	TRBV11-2	CASSATGVGGYTF	TGTGCCAGCAGCGCAACGGGGGTGGGGGGCTACACCTTC
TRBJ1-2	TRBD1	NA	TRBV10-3	CAISASDREYGYTF	TGTGCCATCAGTGCCTCTGACAGGGAGTATGGCTACACCTTC
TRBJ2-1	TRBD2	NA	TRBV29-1	CSARGALAGDYNEQFF	TGCAGCGCCCGCGGGGCCCTAGCGGGGGATTACAATGAGCAGTTCTTC
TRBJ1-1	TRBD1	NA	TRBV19	CASASTRGLEAFF	TGTGCCAGCGCTTCGACCAGGGGGCTTGAAGCTTTCTTT